What follows are 21 T cell receptor beta chains derived from one specimen sequenced in a study of shared clonotypes between healthy human individuals. Using immunoSEQ multiplex PCR, the repertoire was profiled, and TCRdb retains in-frame clones only, with some absent. The sample includes 2 million to 3 million clones, roughly 92% of them seen just once. Sequencing input: naive CD4+ T cells sorted from blood. Subset denoted: CD45RA+ positively selected. All receptors derive from a man aged 18 to 29 in good health.

The V gene is TRBV19, the J gene TRBJ2-2, with D tentatively TRBD2 (6 bases). V lost 9 bases and J lost 4, with 12 bases in between. This CDR3 spans 13 amino acids. The germline V gene has CDR1 LNHDA and CDR2 SQIVND (reference sequence). In nucleotides, the CDR3 is TGTGCCAGCCGGAGGGCGGGCACCGGGGAGCTGTTTTTT. It translates to CASRRAGTGELFF.

The CDR3 here is CASRQGASYEQYF. The DNA for the CDR3 is TGCGCCAGCCGACAGGGGGCCTCCTACGAGCAGTACTTC. J is TRBJ2-7 and V is TRBV5-1; TRBD1 agrees at 10 bases. V trimming: 7 bases; J trimming: 0 bases; junction bases outside the gene matches: 1. The CDR3 is 13 amino acids. In germline, CDR1 is SGHRS, CDR2 YFSETQ. The whole variable domain, filled in from reference TRBV5-1 and TRBJ2-7, reads KAGVTQTPRYLIKTRGQQVTLSCSPISGHRSVSWYQQTPGQGLQFLFEYFSETQRNKGNFPGRFSGRQFSNSRSEMNVSTLELGDSALYLCASRQGASYEQYFGPGTRLTVT.

The rearrangement uses TRBV5-4 and TRBJ2-1; D is perhaps TRBD2 (6 bases). This CDR3 is built from 15 residues. The V and J ends lost 0 bases and 4 bases respectively, with 11 bases between them. Germline V gene sequence: CDR1 SGHNT, CDR2 YYREEE (reference sequence). The CDR3 nucleotides are TGTGCCAGCAGCTTGGAGGCGCGGGAATACAATGAGCAGTTCTTC. Residues: CASSLEAREYNEQFF. The full variable domain, rest sourced from reference TRBV5-4 and TRBJ2-1, is ETGVTQSPTHLIKTRGQQVTLRCSSQSGHNTVSWYQQALGQGPQFIFQYYREEENGRGNFPPRFSGLQFPNYSSELNVNALELDDSALYLCASSLEAREYNEQFFGPGTRLTVL.

CDR3 nucleotide sequence: TGTGCCAGCAGCTCGCGCGGCAGGGAAGACCAAGAGACCCAGTACTTC. Translated, it gives CASSSRGREDQETQYF. The chain couples TRBV5-4 to TRBJ2-5; possible D gene TRBD1, 5 bases. The ends were cut back, 3 bases at V and 0 bases at J, with 15 bases in the middle. This CDR3 has 16 amino acids. The germline V gene has CDR1 SGHNT and CDR2 YYREEE (reference sequence).

CDR3 protein: CASSYTWSSYEQYF. For the CDR3, the DNA is TGTGCCAGCAGTTACACTTGGAGCTCCTACGAGCAGTACTTC. The gene calls are TRBV6-5 and TRBJ2-7; D is unclear. This CDR3 spans 14 amino acids. Germline loops: CDR1 MNHEY, CDR2 SVGAGI. V was pared by 2 bases and J by 0 bases, with 8 bases between.

This chain joins TRBV19 and TRBJ2-5; D perhaps matches TRBD2 (6 bases). This CDR3 region has 13 residues. V was pared by 3 bases and J by 9 bases, with 14 bases between. The V gene's germline CDR1 is LNHDA and CDR2 SQIVND (reference sequence). In nucleotides, the CDR3 is TGTGCCAGTAGTATCTGGCTAGCGAAGGCCCAGTACTTC. This gives the protein CASSIWLAKAQYF. The full variable domain, in which reference TRBV19 and TRBJ2-5 provide the parts outside the CDR3, is DGGITQSPKYLFRKEGQNVTLSCEQNLNHDAMYWYRQDPGQGLRLIYYSQIVNDFQKGDIAEGYSVSREKKESFPLTVTSAQKNPTAFYLCASSIWLAKAQYFGPGTRLLVL.

Note on this clone: This sample also contains other DNA sequences that code for the same CDR3. This rearrangement joins TRBV11-2 to TRBJ1-4, with D unresolved. This CDR3 has 15 amino acids. Germline V gene lookup returns CDR1 SGHAT and CDR2 FQNNGV. V was trimmed by 5 bases and J by 0 bases, leaving 10 bases between them. The CDR3 reads CASSRGTSTNEKLFF. The DNA for the CDR3 is TGTGCCAGCAGCAGAGGCACCTCAACTAATGAAAAACTGTTTTTT. The full variable domain, completed using reference TRBV11-2 and TRBJ1-4, is EAGVAQSPRYKIIEKRQSVAFWCNPISGHATLYWYQQILGQGPKLLIQFQNNGVVDDSQLPKDRFSAERLKGVDSTLKIQPAKLEDSAVYLCASSRGTSTNEKLFFGSGTQLSVL.

CDR3 amino acids: CASSSSGGRGKTDTQYF. Written as DNA, the CDR3 is TGTGCCAGCAGCTCAAGTGGTGGCAGGGGGAAAACAGATACGCAGTATTTT. This chain links TRBV7-2 with TRBJ2-3; 7 bases match TRBD1. This CDR3 contains 17 residues. CDR1 SGHTA and CDR2 FQGNSA come from the germline V gene. With 4 bases clipped from V and 3 bases from J, the junction kept 13 bases outside the gene matches.

The chain is built from TRBV15 and TRBJ2-1; unclear D gene. The CDR3 is made up of 12 amino acids. V lost 0 bases and J 10 bases, leaving 7 bases between the germline ends. Germline CDR1 LNHNV, CDR2 YYDKDF (reference sequence). This CDR3 reads CATSRDFFEQFF. The CDR3 DNA sequence: TGTGCCACCAGCAGAGATTTCTTCGAGCAGTTCTTC.

In nucleotides, the CDR3 is TGTGCCAGCAGCTTAGATTCAGGGGGCAATGAGCAGTTCTTC. This gives the protein CASSLDSGGNEQFF. This chain uses TRBV11-3 with TRBJ2-1; 7 bases agree with TRBD1. Trimming took 0 bases from V and 6 from J; bases not matched to a gene: 2. CDR1 is SGHNT, CDR2 YENEEA, per germline. This CDR3 spans 14 amino acids.

This clone was counted once. Distinct nucleotide sequences in the sample also encode this CDR3. The chain carries TRBV6-5 and TRBJ2-7, with 8 bases lining up with TRBD1. Germline CDR1 and CDR2: MNHEY and SVGAGI. Unmatched junction bases numbered 3, after V lost 0 bases and J lost 2 bases. The CDR3 length is 15 residues. DNA for the CDR3: TGTGCCAGCAGTTACTCCCGACAGGGGCCCTACGAGCAGTACTTC. Its translation: CASSYSRQGPYEQYF.

This chain uses TRBV28 with TRBJ2-2; a weak D match, TRBD2 (6 bases). Trimming cost V 2 bases and J 7 bases, with 23 bases left between them. The CDR3 is 18 residues long. From germline, CDR1 is MDHEN and CDR2 SYDVKM. CDR3 nucleotides: TGTGCCAGCAGTTTAGTCCCCCCCGGGACTGTACACCGCGGGGAGCTGTTTTTT. Amino acids: CASSLVPPGTVHRGELFF.

The CDR3: CASSLEANLNEKLFF. CDR3 nucleotide sequence: TGTGCCAGCAGCTTGGAAGCGAACCTTAATGAAAAACTGTTTTTT. The chain recombines TRBV5-5 with TRBJ1-4; the D is unclear. CDR1 SGHKS and CDR2 YYEKEE come from the germline V gene (reference sequence). V lost 0 bases to trimming and J lost 4 bases, with 10 bases between them. The CDR3 contains 15 residues.

Remarks on this clone: Additional DNA sequences in this sample encode the identical CDR3. J is TRBJ1-6 and V is TRBV5-4; D is unresolved. CDR1 SGHNT and CDR2 YYREEE come from the germline V gene (reference sequence). The germline V and J ends were trimmed by 0 bases and 6 bases, with 4 bases remaining between them. The CDR3 extends over 13 amino acids. In DNA form, the CDR3 reads TGTGCCAGCAGCTTGGACGGTAATTCACCCCTCCACTTT. Translating gives CASSLDGNSPLHF.

V is TRBV5-1 and J is TRBJ2-2; D might be TRBD1 (5 bases). Germline CDR1 is SGHRS and CDR2 is YFSETQ. There are 15 residues in the CDR3. Trimming removed 4 bases at V and 0 bases at J, with 10 bases between. The CDR3 region is CASSRQISNTGELFF. The CDR3 DNA reads as TGCGCCAGCAGCCGACAGATTTCGAACACCGGGGAGCTGTTTTTT.

The chain carries TRBV9 and TRBJ2-3; 9 nucleotides line up with TRBD2. CDR1 SGDLS and CDR2 YYNGEE come from the germline V gene. The V and J ends lost 2 bases and 3 bases, in that order; junction bases with no gene match: 10. This CDR3 has 17 amino acids. CDR3 nucleotides: TGTGCCAGCAGCGTGGGAAGCGGGGGGCCAGAGACAGATACGCAGTATTTT. It translates to CASSVGSGGPETDTQYF.

Note on this clone: This same CDR3 is encoded by further DNA sequences in the sample. This chain uses TRBV9 with TRBJ2-5; 9 bases are a match to TRBD2. This CDR3 has 16 amino acids. Losses at the gene ends were 0 bases for V and 5 bases for J; bases not matched to a gene: 8. Germline CDR1 and CDR2: SGDLS and YYNGEE. CDR3: CASSVGSSGSFETQYF. In DNA, the CDR3 is TGTGCCAGCAGCGTAGGAAGTAGCGGGAGTTTTGAGACCCAGTACTTC. The complete variable domain, with remaining parts taken from reference TRBV9 and TRBJ2-5, reads DSGVTQTPKHLITATGQRVTLRCSPRSGDLSVYWYQQSLDQGLQFLIQYYNGEERAKGNILERFSAQQFPDLHSELNLSSLELGDSALYFCASSVGSSGSFETQYFGPGTRLLVL.

The chain recombines TRBV11-2 with TRBJ2-1; TRBD2 matches at 11 bases. CDR3 length: 15 amino acids. The trim removed 5 bases at V and 7 bases at J, leaving 7 bases unmatched. The germline V gene has CDR1 SGHAT and CDR2 FQNNGV. The CDR3 coding sequence is TGTGCCAGCAGCCCGGGACTAGCGGTAAGGAATGAGCAGTTCTTC. Translated, it gives CASSPGLAVRNEQFF.

The chain is built from TRBV4-1 and TRBJ2-7, with 9 positions matching TRBD1. V dropped 4 bases and J dropped 0; count of bases not matched to a gene: 4. This CDR3 has 15 residues. Germline V CDR1 and CDR2: MGHRA, YSYEKL. Written as DNA, the CDR3 is TGCGCCAGCAGCCCCGGACAGGGGTCCTCCTACGAGCAGTACTTC. Protein sequence: CASSPGQGSSYEQYF.

The chain is built from TRBV5-4 and TRBJ2-3, with D tentatively TRBD2 (6 bases). This CDR3 is 16 amino acids long. Looked up from germline, CDR1 is SGHNT and CDR2 is YYREEE (reference sequence). The V and J ends lost 4 bases and 1 base respectively, with 16 bases between them. The CDR3 here is CASSLERGTGTDTQYF. CDR3 DNA: TGTGCCAGCAGCCTAGAACGGGGGACGGGCACAGATACGCAGTATTTT. The variable domain in full, completed from reference TRBV5-4 and TRBJ2-3, reads ETGVTQSPTHLIKTRGQQVTLRCSSQSGHNTVSWYQQALGQGPQFIFQYYREEENGRGNFPPRFSGLQFPNYSSELNVNALELDDSALYLCASSLERGTGTDTQYFGPGTRLTVL.

This clone is a singleton in its sample. The chain carries TRBV7-5 and TRBJ2-7; the D call in the table, TRBD2, was not verified against the DNA. TRBV7-5 is annotated as a pseudogene. The CDR3 runs to 14 residues. The CDR3 DNA follows: TGTGCCAGAAGCTTCTCGGTAACTAGCTACGAGCAGTACTTC. This encodes CARSFSVTSYEQYF.